This is a list of T cell receptor beta chains from one sample in a study of cytomegalovirus exposure and HLA in healthy donors. Repertoires were generated with immunoSEQ multiplex PCR, while TCRdb's copy carries only in-frame clones and drops some. The sample carries 150,000 to 180,000 clones, approximately 80% recorded once. The specimen was PBMCs. Receptors were obtained from a man aged 25 to 40 in good health and CMV-seropositive. Each CDR3 is given with its conserved first and last residue. Fields, in order: clone size, D gene, J gene, V gene, CDR3 DNA, CDR3 protein. D genes are given only for firm matches. Where a row states a size, it is once, few, many or the class of an expanded clone; other rows omit it.

abundance: -
d_gene: TRBD1
j_gene: TRBJ1-1
v_gene: TRBV6-5
CDR3nt: TGTGCCAGCAGGTTACAGGGGGCCGGTACTGAAGCTTTCTTT
CDR3aa: CASRLQGAGTEAFF

abundance: -
d_gene: -
j_gene: TRBJ2-2
v_gene: TRBV7-2
CDR3nt: TGTGCCAGCAGCTTTAGGGGCGGCACCGGGGAGCTGTTTTTT
CDR3aa: CASSFRGGTGELFF

abundance: -
d_gene: TRBD2
j_gene: TRBJ2-7
v_gene: TRBV28
CDR3nt: TGTGCCAGCAGTCAGCGGGGCCGGGGGGCCTACGAGCAGTACTTC
CDR3aa: CASSQRGRGAYEQYF

abundance: once
d_gene: -
j_gene: TRBJ1-1
v_gene: TRBV18
CDR3nt: TGTGCCAGCTCACGAAGACAGGCGAACACTGAAGCTTTCTTT
CDR3aa: CASSRRQANTEAFF

abundance: -
d_gene: TRBD1
j_gene: TRBJ1-2
v_gene: TRBV28
CDR3nt: TGTGCCAGCAGTTTATATACAGGGGCTTATGGCTACACCTTC
CDR3aa: CASSLYTGAYGYTF

abundance: once
d_gene: -
j_gene: TRBJ2-1
v_gene: TRBV7-6
CDR3nt: TGTGCCAGCAGCCCACGGCTAGCGAGCTACAATGAGCAGTTCTTC
CDR3aa: CASSPRLASYNEQFF

abundance: once
d_gene: TRBD2
j_gene: TRBJ2-1
v_gene: TRBV4-2
CDR3nt: TGTGCCAGCAGCCAAGCCGCCGGGACTAGCTCCTACAATGAGCAGTTCTTC
CDR3aa: CASSQAAGTSSYNEQFF

abundance: -
d_gene: TRBD1
j_gene: TRBJ2-2
v_gene: TRBV7-2
CDR3nt: TGTGCCAGCAGCTTATCGACAGGGCCCACCGGGGAGCTGTTTTTT
CDR3aa: CASSLSTGPTGELFF

abundance: -
d_gene: TRBD1
j_gene: TRBJ1-2
v_gene: TRBV6-5
CDR3nt: TGTGCCAGCAGCCCGGGACAGGGCGACTACACCTTC
CDR3aa: CASSPGQGDYTF

abundance: -
d_gene: TRBD1
j_gene: TRBJ1-4
v_gene: TRBV5-6
CDR3nt: TGTGCCAGCAGCTTGGGACAGGGCTCTGAACTGTTTTTT
CDR3aa: CASSLGQGSELFF

abundance: -
d_gene: TRBD2
j_gene: TRBJ2-3
v_gene: TRBV9
CDR3nt: TGTGCCAGCAGCGTAGCGACTAGCGGAAGCACAGATACGCAGTATTTT
CDR3aa: CASSVATSGSTDTQYF

abundance: -
d_gene: TRBD1
j_gene: TRBJ2-1
v_gene: TRBV27
CDR3nt: TGTGCCAGCAGTTTGTGGGCGACAGAGACGACAGGGTTAGCCTACAATGAGCAGTTCTTC
CDR3aa: CASSLWATETTGLAYNEQFF

abundance: -
d_gene: TRBD2
j_gene: TRBJ2-1
v_gene: TRBV28
CDR3nt: TGTGCCAGCAGTTTACGGGCGGGAGGTAACTACAATGAGCAGTTCTTC
CDR3aa: CASSLRAGGNYNEQFF

abundance: -
d_gene: TRBD2
j_gene: TRBJ2-2
v_gene: TRBV5-1
CDR3nt: TGCGCCAGCAGCCCCCCGACTAGCGGGAGGGCCATCGGGGAGCTGTTTTTT
CDR3aa: CASSPPTSGRAIGELFF

abundance: -
d_gene: TRBD1
j_gene: TRBJ2-3
v_gene: TRBV7-9
CDR3nt: TGTGCCAGCAGCTTAGTGACAGGGACAGGGGATACGCAGTATTTT
CDR3aa: CASSLVTGTGDTQYF

abundance: -
d_gene: TRBD2
j_gene: TRBJ2-7
v_gene: TRBV18
CDR3nt: TGTGCCAGCTCACTTAGCGGGACCGACTACGAGCAGTACTTC
CDR3aa: CASSLSGTDYEQYF

abundance: -
d_gene: TRBD1
j_gene: TRBJ2-1
v_gene: TRBV15
CDR3nt: TGTGCCACCAGCGACGACAGGGGCCGCCCAATTTCCTACAATGAGCAGTTCTTC
CDR3aa: CATSDDRGRPISYNEQFF

abundance: -
d_gene: TRBD2
j_gene: TRBJ2-1
v_gene: TRBV7-3
CDR3nt: TGTGCCAGCAGCTTAATGGACCCAGGACTAGCGGGAGTTCGCTATGAGCAGTTCTTC
CDR3aa: CASSLMDPGLAGVRYEQFF

abundance: few
d_gene: TRBD1
j_gene: TRBJ2-7
v_gene: TRBV19
CDR3nt: TGTGCCAGTAGTATAGCCTCGGCAGGGGGCTATTACGAGCAGTACTTC
CDR3aa: CASSIASAGGYYEQYF

abundance: -
d_gene: -
j_gene: TRBJ1-4
v_gene: TRBV5-1
CDR3nt: TGCGCCAGCAGCTCGGGGACACCCGCAACTAATGAAGAACTGTTTTTT
CDR3aa: CASSSGTPATNEELFF

abundance: -
d_gene: TRBD2
j_gene: TRBJ2-7
v_gene: TRBV29-1
CDR3nt: TGCAGCGCTCTCCGACTAGCGGGAGGGCCAGGGGAGCAGTACTTC
CDR3aa: CSALRLAGGPGEQYF

abundance: -
d_gene: -
j_gene: TRBJ1-3
v_gene: TRBV28
CDR3nt: TGTGCCAGCAGTTATTCAAAATTGAGGGTCTCTGGAAACACCATATATTTT
CDR3aa: CASSYSKLRVSGNTIYF

abundance: -
d_gene: -
j_gene: TRBJ2-5
v_gene: TRBV7-3
CDR3nt: TGTGCCAGCAGCTCGGACAGTGGGAAGACCCAGTACTTC
CDR3aa: CASSSDSGKTQYF

abundance: few
d_gene: -
j_gene: TRBJ2-7
v_gene: TRBV18
CDR3nt: TGTGCCAGCTCACCCGGGAGTCCCTACGAGGAGCAGTACTTC
CDR3aa: CASSPGSPYEEQYF

abundance: -
d_gene: TRBD2
j_gene: TRBJ2-7
v_gene: TRBV28
CDR3nt: TGTGCCAGCACAGACAAACGACTAGCGGGAGTGGTCTACGAGCAGTACTTC
CDR3aa: CASTDKRLAGVVYEQYF

abundance: -
d_gene: TRBD2
j_gene: TRBJ2-7
v_gene: TRBV7-2
CDR3nt: TGTGCCAGCAGCTTAGACCTTGCTAGCGGGACATCATACGAGCAGTACTTC
CDR3aa: CASSLDLASGTSYEQYF

abundance: -
d_gene: TRBD2
j_gene: TRBJ2-1
v_gene: TRBV19
CDR3nt: TGTGCCAGTAGTACGAGACTAGCGGTCACCTACAATGAGCAGTTCTTC
CDR3aa: CASSTRLAVTYNEQFF

abundance: -
d_gene: -
j_gene: TRBJ2-1
v_gene: TRBV7-2
CDR3nt: TGTGCCAGCAGCTTAGTCTTCGCAGGCTCAGGCTACAATGAGCAGTTCTTC
CDR3aa: CASSLVFAGSGYNEQFF

abundance: -
d_gene: TRBD1
j_gene: TRBJ2-3
v_gene: TRBV30
CDR3nt: TGTGCCTGGAGTCTCAGGGGGCCTAGCACAGATACGCAGTATTTT
CDR3aa: CAWSLRGPSTDTQYF

abundance: -
d_gene: TRBD2
j_gene: TRBJ2-1
v_gene: TRBV7-2
CDR3nt: TGTGCCAGCAGCTCCAACCAACTAGCGGGAGGTGAGCAGTTCTTC
CDR3aa: CASSSNQLAGGEQFF

abundance: -
d_gene: -
j_gene: TRBJ2-1
v_gene: TRBV29-1
CDR3nt: TGCAGCGTTGGATCGTTGGGGGGCAATGAGCAGTTCTTC
CDR3aa: CSVGSLGGNEQFF

abundance: -
d_gene: -
j_gene: TRBJ1-2
v_gene: TRBV28
CDR3nt: TGTGCCAGCAGTTTCATCCGGGGGGCGCGTTCCCATGGCTACACCTTC
CDR3aa: CASSFIRGARSHGYTF

abundance: -
d_gene: -
j_gene: TRBJ2-2
v_gene: TRBV7-2
CDR3nt: TGTGCCAGCAGCTTGGGAGGGAACACCGGGGAGCTGTTTTTT
CDR3aa: CASSLGGNTGELFF

abundance: few
d_gene: TRBD2
j_gene: TRBJ2-2
v_gene: TRBV11-1
CDR3nt: TGTGCCAGCAGTAGAGGACGTAGCGGGAGTAGTTTCTCCGGGGAGCTGTTTTTT
CDR3aa: CASSRGRSGSSFSGELFF

abundance: -
d_gene: TRBD1
j_gene: TRBJ2-3
v_gene: TRBV6-1
CDR3nt: TGTGCCAGCAGTGAAGCCTTGGACAGGGTCTGGGGCACAGATACGCAGTATTTT
CDR3aa: CASSEALDRVWGTDTQYF

abundance: -
d_gene: -
j_gene: TRBJ2-2
v_gene: TRBV27
CDR3nt: TGTGCCAGCAGTTTATCCCCGAGTGGGGCGACCGGGGAGCTGTTTTTT
CDR3aa: CASSLSPSGATGELFF

abundance: few
d_gene: -
j_gene: TRBJ2-7
v_gene: TRBV2
CDR3nt: TGTGCCAGCCGTAGCGACCCATCGAGCTCCTACGAGCAGTACTTC
CDR3aa: CASRSDPSSSYEQYF

abundance: -
d_gene: -
j_gene: TRBJ2-5
v_gene: TRBV6-1
CDR3nt: TGTGCCAGCAGCCCGCCAGGTTGGCGACAAGAGACCCAGTACTTC
CDR3aa: CASSPPGWRQETQYF

abundance: once
d_gene: TRBD1
j_gene: TRBJ1-5
v_gene: TRBV30
CDR3nt: TGTGCCTGGAGTGTACTGGGGACAGTAAGCAATCAGCCCCAGCATTTT
CDR3aa: CAWSVLGTVSNQPQHF

abundance: -
d_gene: -
j_gene: TRBJ2-3
v_gene: TRBV27
CDR3nt: TGTGCCAGCAGCCCTGGCACAGATACGCAGTATTTT
CDR3aa: CASSPGTDTQYF

abundance: -
d_gene: -
j_gene: TRBJ2-3
v_gene: TRBV19
CDR3nt: TGTGCCAGTAGTATAGATCTACTGTGGTCCTATACTAGCACAGATACGCAGTATTTT
CDR3aa: CASSIDLLWSYTSTDTQYF

abundance: -
d_gene: TRBD1
j_gene: TRBJ2-1
v_gene: TRBV27
CDR3nt: TGTGCCAGCAGAACAGGGGACAATGAGCAGTTCTTC
CDR3aa: CASRTGDNEQFF

abundance: -
d_gene: -
j_gene: TRBJ1-5
v_gene: TRBV18
CDR3nt: TGTGCCAGCTCACCAACCGGGACAAATAGCAATCAGCCCCAGCATTTT
CDR3aa: CASSPTGTNSNQPQHF